This TCR beta chain was sequenced in a study of early T cells in non-severe SARS-CoV-2 infection. This clonotype appeared many times. This CDR3 spans 15 amino acids. The V and J ends lost 4 bases and 4 bases respectively, with 16 bases between them. Per germline, CDR1 MDHEN and CDR2 SYDVKM. TCRdb called the 5' RACE reads again in MiXCR, with one record for every CDR3 protein. The sample contains about 45,000 distinct CDR3 sequences, around 10% of which appear only once. The chain has TRBV28 and TRBJ1-2, with D possibly being TRBD1 (5 bases). This TCR came from an adult who was a healthcare worker with PCR-confirmed SARS-CoV-2 infection or an uninfected control (not recorded which). Input material: whole blood. CDR3 DNA: TGTGCCAGCAGTTATGGGGGGAAAGTTGCCTATGGCTACACCTTC. Amino acid sequence: CASSYGGKVAYGYTF.